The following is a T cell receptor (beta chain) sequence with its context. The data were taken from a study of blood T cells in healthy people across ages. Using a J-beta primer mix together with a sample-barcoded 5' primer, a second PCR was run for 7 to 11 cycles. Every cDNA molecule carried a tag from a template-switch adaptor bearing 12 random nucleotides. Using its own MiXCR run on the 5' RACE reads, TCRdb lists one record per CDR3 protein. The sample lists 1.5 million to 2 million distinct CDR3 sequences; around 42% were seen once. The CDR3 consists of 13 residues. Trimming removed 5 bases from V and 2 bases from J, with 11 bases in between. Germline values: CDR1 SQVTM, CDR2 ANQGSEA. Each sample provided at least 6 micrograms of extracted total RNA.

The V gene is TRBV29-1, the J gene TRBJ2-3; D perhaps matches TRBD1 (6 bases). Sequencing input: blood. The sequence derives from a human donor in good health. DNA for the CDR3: TGCAGCGTTAGGGGGAATTTCACAGATACGCAGTATTTT. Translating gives CSVRGNFTDTQYF.